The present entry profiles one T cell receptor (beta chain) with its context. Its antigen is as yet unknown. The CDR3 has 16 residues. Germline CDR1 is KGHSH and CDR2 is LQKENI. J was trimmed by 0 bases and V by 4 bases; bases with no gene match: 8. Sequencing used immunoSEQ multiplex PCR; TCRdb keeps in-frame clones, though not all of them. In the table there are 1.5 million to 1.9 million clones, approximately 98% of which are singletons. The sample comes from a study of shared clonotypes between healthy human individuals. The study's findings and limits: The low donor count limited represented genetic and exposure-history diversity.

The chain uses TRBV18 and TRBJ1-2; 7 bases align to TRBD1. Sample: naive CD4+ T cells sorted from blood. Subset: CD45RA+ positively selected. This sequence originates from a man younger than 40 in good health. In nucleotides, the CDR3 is TGTGCCAGCTCACTCTCTGTCCAGGGGGCTAACTATGGCTACACCTTC. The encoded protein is CASSLSVQGANYGYTF.